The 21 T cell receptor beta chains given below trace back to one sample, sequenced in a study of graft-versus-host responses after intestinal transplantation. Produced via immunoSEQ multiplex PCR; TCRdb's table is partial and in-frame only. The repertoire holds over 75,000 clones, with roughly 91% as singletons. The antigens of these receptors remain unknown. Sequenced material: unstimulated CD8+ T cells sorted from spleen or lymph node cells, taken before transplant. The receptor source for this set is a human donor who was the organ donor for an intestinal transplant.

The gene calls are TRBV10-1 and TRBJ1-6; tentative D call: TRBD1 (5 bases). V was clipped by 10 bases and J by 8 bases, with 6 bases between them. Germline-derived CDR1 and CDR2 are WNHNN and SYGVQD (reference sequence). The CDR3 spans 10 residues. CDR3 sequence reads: CAKGDSPLHF. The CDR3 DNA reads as TGCGCCAAAGGGGATTCACCCCTCCACTTT.

As DNA, the CDR3 is TGTGCTAGTGGTGGTTCGGTCTCCTACAATGAGCAGTTCTTC. Translating gives CASGGSVSYNEQFF. V usage is TRBV12-5 and J usage is TRBJ2-1; no definite D call. Germline lookup yields CDR1 LGHNT and CDR2 FRNRAP. The CDR3 sequence is 14 residues long. Trimming pared 5 bases from V and 0 bases from J, leaving 8 bases between.

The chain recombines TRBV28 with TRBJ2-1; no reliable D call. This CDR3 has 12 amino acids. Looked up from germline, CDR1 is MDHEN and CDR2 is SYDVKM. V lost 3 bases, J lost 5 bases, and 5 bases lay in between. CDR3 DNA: TGTGCCAGCAGTTTTGCCAACAATGAGCAGTTCTTC. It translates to CASSFANNEQFF.

The CDR3 here is CASGQGGSEQFF. CDR3 sequence (DNA): TGTGCTTCGGGACAGGGCGGTAGTGAGCAGTTCTTC. This chain links TRBV30 with TRBJ2-1, with 9 bases that match TRBD1. Looked up from germline, CDR1 is GTSNPN and CDR2 is SVGIG (reference sequence). The CDR3 runs 12 residues.

This CDR3 is CASSPESGASKNIQYF. DNA of the CDR3: TGTGCCAGCAGCCCGGAGTCGGGGGCCAGCAAAAACATTCAGTACTTC. The V call is TRBV11-1, the J call TRBJ2-4; D is perhaps TRBD1 or TRBD2 (6 bases each). The CDR3 consists of 16 residues. V lost 5 bases to trimming and J lost 3 bases, with 17 bases between them. Germline CDR1 and CDR2: SGHAT and FQDESV (reference sequence).

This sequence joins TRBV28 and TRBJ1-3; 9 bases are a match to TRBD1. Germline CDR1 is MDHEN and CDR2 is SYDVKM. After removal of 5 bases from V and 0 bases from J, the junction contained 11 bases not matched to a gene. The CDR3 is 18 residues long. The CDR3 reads CASSGDRDYFFSGNTIYF. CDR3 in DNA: TGTGCCAGCAGTGGGGACAGGGATTATTTTTTCTCTGGAAACACCATATATTTT.

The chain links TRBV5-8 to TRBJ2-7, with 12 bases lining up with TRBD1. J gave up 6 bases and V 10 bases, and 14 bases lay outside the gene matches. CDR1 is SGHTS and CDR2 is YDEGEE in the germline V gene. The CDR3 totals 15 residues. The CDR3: CAASGLGDRGLEQYF. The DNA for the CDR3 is TGTGCCGCTTCCGGGTTAGGGGACAGGGGGCTCGAGCAGTACTTC.

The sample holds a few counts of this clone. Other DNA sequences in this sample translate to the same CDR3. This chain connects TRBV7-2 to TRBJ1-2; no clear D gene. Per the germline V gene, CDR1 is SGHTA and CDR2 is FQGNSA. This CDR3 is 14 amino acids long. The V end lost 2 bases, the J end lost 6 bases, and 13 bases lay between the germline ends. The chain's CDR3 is CASSLTPSPNGYTF. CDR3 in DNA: TGTGCCAGCAGCTTAACCCCCAGTCCGAATGGCTACACCTTC.

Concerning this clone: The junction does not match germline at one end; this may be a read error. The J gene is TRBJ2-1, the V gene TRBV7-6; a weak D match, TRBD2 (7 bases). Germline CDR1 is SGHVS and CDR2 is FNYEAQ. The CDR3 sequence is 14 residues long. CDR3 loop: CASSLDGGPGEQLF. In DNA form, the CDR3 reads TGTGCCAGCAGCTTAGACGGGGGGCCCGGTGAGCAGCTCTTC.

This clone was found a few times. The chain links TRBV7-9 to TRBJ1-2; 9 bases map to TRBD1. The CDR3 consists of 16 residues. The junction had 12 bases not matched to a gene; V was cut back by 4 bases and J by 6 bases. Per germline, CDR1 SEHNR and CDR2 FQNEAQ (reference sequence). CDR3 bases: TGTGCCAGCAGCTGGAGCAACAGGGGGCTAATCGATGGCTACACCTTC. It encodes CASSWSNRGLIDGYTF.

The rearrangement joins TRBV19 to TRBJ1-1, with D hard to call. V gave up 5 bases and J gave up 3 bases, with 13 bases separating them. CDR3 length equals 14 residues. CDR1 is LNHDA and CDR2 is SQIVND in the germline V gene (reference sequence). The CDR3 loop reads CASSQLTSYTEAFF. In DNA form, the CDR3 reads TGTGCCAGTAGTCAATTAACGTCGTACACTGAAGCTTTCTTT. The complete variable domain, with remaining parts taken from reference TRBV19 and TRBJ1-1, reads DGGITQSPKYLFRKEGQNVTLSCEQNLNHDAMYWYRQDPGQGLRLIYYSQIVNDFQKGDIAEGYSVSREKKESFPLTVTSAQKNPTAFYLCASSQLTSYTEAFFGQGTRLTVV.

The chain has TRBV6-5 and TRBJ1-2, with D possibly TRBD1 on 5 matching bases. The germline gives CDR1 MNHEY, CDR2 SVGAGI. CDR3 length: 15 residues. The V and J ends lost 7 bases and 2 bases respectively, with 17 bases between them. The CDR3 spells CASNIRGTVNYGYTF. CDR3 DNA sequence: TGTGCCAGCAACATACGGGGGACGGTAAACTATGGCTACACCTTC.

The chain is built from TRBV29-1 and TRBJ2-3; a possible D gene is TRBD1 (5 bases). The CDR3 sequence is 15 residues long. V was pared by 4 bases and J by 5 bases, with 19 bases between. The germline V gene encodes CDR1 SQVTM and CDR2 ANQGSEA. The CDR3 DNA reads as TGCAGCGTTGTATTTACGTCAGGGTGGGGAGATACGCAGTATTTT. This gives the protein CSVVFTSGWGDTQYF.

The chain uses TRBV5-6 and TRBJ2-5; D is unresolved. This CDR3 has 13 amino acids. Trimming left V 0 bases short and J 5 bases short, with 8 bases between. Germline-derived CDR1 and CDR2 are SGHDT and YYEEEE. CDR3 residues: CASSLVYWETQYF. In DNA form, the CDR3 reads TGTGCCAGCAGCTTGGTTTACTGGGAGACCCAGTACTTC.

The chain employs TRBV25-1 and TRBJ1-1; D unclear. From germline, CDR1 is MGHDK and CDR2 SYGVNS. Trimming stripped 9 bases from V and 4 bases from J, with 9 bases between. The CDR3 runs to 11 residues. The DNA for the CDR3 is TGTGCCAGTGAATACCTCACTGAAGCTTTCTTT. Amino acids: CASEYLTEAFF.

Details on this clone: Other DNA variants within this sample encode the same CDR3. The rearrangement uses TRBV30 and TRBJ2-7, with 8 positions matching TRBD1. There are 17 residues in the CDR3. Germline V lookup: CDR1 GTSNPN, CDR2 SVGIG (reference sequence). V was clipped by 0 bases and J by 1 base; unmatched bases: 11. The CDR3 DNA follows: TGTGCCTGGAGTGTCCCGACAGGGGCCCCACCTTCCTACGAGCAGTACTTC. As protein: CAWSVPTGAPPSYEQYF.

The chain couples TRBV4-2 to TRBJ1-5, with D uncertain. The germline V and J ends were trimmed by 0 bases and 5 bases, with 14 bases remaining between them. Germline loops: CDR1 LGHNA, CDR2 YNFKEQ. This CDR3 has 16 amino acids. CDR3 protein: CASSQDGVEEDQPQHF. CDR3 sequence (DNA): TGTGCCAGCAGCCAAGACGGAGTGGAAGAGGATCAGCCCCAGCATTTT.

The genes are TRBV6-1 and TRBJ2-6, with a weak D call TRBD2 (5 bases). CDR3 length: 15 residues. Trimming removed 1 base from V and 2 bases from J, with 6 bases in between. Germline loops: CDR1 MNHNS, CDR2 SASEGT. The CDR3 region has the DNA TGTGCCAGCAGTGAAGTGAGGGCTGGGGCCAACGTCCTGACTTTC. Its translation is CASSEVRAGANVLTF.

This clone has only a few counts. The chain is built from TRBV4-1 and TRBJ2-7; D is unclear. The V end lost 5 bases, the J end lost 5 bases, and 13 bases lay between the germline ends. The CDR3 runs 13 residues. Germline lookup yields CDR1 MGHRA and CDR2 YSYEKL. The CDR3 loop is CASSEIVGNEQYF. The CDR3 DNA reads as TGCGCCAGCAGCGAAATCGTGGGGAACGAGCAGTACTTC.

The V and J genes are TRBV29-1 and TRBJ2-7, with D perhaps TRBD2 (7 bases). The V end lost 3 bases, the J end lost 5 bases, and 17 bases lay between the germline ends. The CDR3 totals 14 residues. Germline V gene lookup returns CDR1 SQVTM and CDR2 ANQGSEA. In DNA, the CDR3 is TGCAGCGTTGACGTGGGGGGGGGCTGGGACGAGCAGTACTTC. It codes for CSVDVGGGWDEQYF.

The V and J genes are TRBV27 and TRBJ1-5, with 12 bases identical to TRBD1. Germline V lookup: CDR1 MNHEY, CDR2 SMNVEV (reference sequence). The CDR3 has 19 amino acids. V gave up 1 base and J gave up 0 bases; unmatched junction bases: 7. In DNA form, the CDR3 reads TGTGCCAGCAGTTTATATGGGACAGGGGGCGACTATAGCAATCAGCCCCAGCATTTT. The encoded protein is CASSLYGTGGDYSNQPQHF.